The 16 T cell receptor beta chains listed next were all sequenced from one sample in a study of shared clonotypes between healthy human individuals. The repertoire was sequenced with immunoSEQ multiplex PCR; TCRdb's copy has only in-frame clones and lacks some. The sample lists hundreds of thousands of clones, around 95% occurring once. Positive CCR7 selection of CD45RO-negative cells yielded the naive CD8 cells, and terminally differentiated effector memory CD45RA+ cells were excluded. The sequencing sample was made of naive CD8+ T cells sorted from blood. All receptors come from a woman in her thirties in good health.

The V gene is TRBV9, the J gene TRBJ2-2, with TRBD1 matching 10 bases. This CDR3 has 16 residues. Looked up from germline, CDR1 is SGDLS and CDR2 is YYNGEE. J gave up 6 bases and V 3 bases, and 8 bases lay outside the gene matches. The CDR3: CASSATGTGDSGELFF. DNA for the CDR3: TGTGCCAGCAGCGCCACCGGGACAGGGGATTCCGGGGAGCTGTTTTTT.

On this clone: The sample contains more than one DNA sequence encoding this CDR3. V usage is TRBV28 and J usage is TRBJ2-7; D may correspond to TRBD1 or TRBD2 (5 bases each). Germline V lookup: CDR1 MDHEN, CDR2 SYDVKM. The CDR3 totals 14 residues. Trimming took off 2 bases at V and 3 bases at J, with 11 bases between the two ends. The CDR3 region has the DNA TGTGCCAGCAGTTTAACCGGGACCGGCTACGAGCAGTACTTC. It codes for CASSLTGTGYEQYF.

The V gene is TRBV5-1, the J gene TRBJ2-7; unclear D gene. Germline CDR1 reads SGHRS; CDR2 reads YFSETQ. V lost 0 bases and J lost 3, with 19 bases in between. The CDR3 extends over 17 amino acids. The CDR3 coding sequence is TGCGCCAGCAGCTTGGATCCCGGCGGCTCTGAAGGCTACGAGCAGTACTTC. Amino acid sequence: CASSLDPGGSEGYEQYF.

The chain couples TRBV27 to TRBJ2-7, with 8 bases matching TRBD2. Trimming cost V 6 bases and J 7 bases; bases outside gene matches: 14. The CDR3 length is 15 residues. Germline CDR1 and CDR2: MNHEY and SMNVEV (reference sequence). The CDR3 region is CASSGLAGLGWEQYF. The CDR3 DNA sequence: TGTGCCAGCAGCGGACTAGCTGGACTAGGGTGGGAGCAGTACTTC.

The rearrangement joins TRBV2 to TRBJ2-7; 14 positions agree with TRBD2. This CDR3 has 15 amino acids. CDR1 is SNHLY and CDR2 is FYNNEI in the germline V gene. V lost 3 bases and J lost 6; bases outside the gene matches: 4. CDR3 protein: CASSELTSGRGEQYF. The DNA for the CDR3 is TGTGCCAGCAGTGAGTTGACTAGCGGGAGGGGCGAGCAGTACTTC.

The chain is built from TRBV11-1 and TRBJ1-1; a possible D gene is TRBD1 (5 bases). Germline CDR1 reads SGHAT; CDR2 reads FQDESV (reference sequence). The germline V and J ends were trimmed by 7 bases and 0 bases, with 9 bases remaining between them. CDR3 size: 13 residues. The CDR3 sequence: CASTLGLNTEAFF. The CDR3 DNA reads TGTGCCAGCACCTTGGGACTGAACACTGAAGCTTTCTTT.

V usage is TRBV9 and J usage is TRBJ2-7, with TRBD2 matching 11 bases. Germline loops: CDR1 SGDLS, CDR2 YYNGEE. V lost 4 bases and J lost 2; bases outside the gene matches: 14. This CDR3 region has 18 residues. The CDR3: CASSSGVAGGPRTYEQYF. The DNA for the CDR3 is TGTGCCAGCAGCTCTGGAGTAGCGGGAGGGCCGAGGACCTACGAGCAGTACTTC.

This chain connects TRBV2 to TRBJ2-5; D remains ambiguous. CDR3 length equals 15 residues. Between the trimmed V and J ends, which lost 7 bases and 0 bases, there was a span of 15 bases. Germline V gene sequence: CDR1 SNHLY, CDR2 FYNNEI. The CDR3 loop is CASTLGPRYQETQYF. CDR3 sequence (DNA): TGTGCCAGCACCCTTGGACCCCGGTACCAAGAGACCCAGTACTTC.

In the case of this clone: The junction differs from germline at one of its ends, possibly a read error. The chain is built from TRBV7-9 and TRBJ1-1; D not resolved. CDR3 length: 13 amino acids. Germline assignment: CDR1 SEHNR and CDR2 FQNEAQ (reference sequence). The CDR3 DNA reads TGTGTCAGCAGCTTTAGTCCCCAGGTTTACGCTTTCTTT. It specifies CVSSFSPQVYAFF.

For this clone: The sample holds other DNA sequences that translate to the same CDR3. The genes are TRBV5-4 and TRBJ2-7, with D hard to call. The CDR3 consists of 11 residues. The V end was cut by 5 bases, the J end by 5 bases, with 8 bases between. Germline CDR1 and CDR2: SGHNT and YYREEE (reference sequence). CDR3 bases: TGTGCCAGCAGTTTATTGAACGAGCAGTACTTC. Protein sequence: CASSLLNEQYF.

The V gene is TRBV11-1, the J gene TRBJ2-7, with TRBD1 identical over 7 bases. With V trimmed by 5 bases and J by 0 bases, 10 bases remained unmatched. CDR1 SGHAT and CDR2 FQDESV come from the germline V gene (reference sequence). This CDR3 spans 16 amino acids. CDR3 sequence: CASSPKGAQSSYEQYF. Written as DNA, the CDR3 is TGTGCCAGCAGCCCTAAGGGGGCTCAGAGCTCCTACGAGCAGTACTTC.

DNA of the CDR3: TGTGCCAGCAGTGGATGGGGACGGGTCTACGAGCAGTACTTC. Protein sequence: CASSGWGRVYEQYF. J is TRBJ2-5 and V is TRBV27, with D perhaps given as TRBD1 or TRBD2 (5 bases each). TRBJ2-7 matches the DNA end more closely, so the J call is doubtful. The germline V gene has CDR1 MNHEY and CDR2 SMNVEV (reference sequence). The CDR3 has 14 amino acids.

The rearrangement joins TRBV28 to TRBJ1-1; D perhaps matches TRBD1 (5 bases). Looked up from germline, CDR1 is MDHEN and CDR2 is SYDVKM. The ends were cut back, 2 bases at V and 5 bases at J, with 6 bases in the middle. The CDR3 runs to 12 residues. CDR3 nucleotide sequence: TGTGCCAGCAGTTTAGAGGGGACTGAAGCTTTCTTT. It translates to CASSLEGTEAFF.

This CDR3 is CASSPIVAGIKNIQYF. DNA of the CDR3: TGTGCCAGCAGCCCTATCGTCGCGGGAATCAAAAACATTCAGTACTTC. The chain recombines TRBV7-2 with TRBJ2-4, with D maybe TRBD2 (6 bases). The germline CDR1 and CDR2 sequences are SGHTA and FQGNSA. The CDR3 sequence is 16 residues long. Trimming removed 5 bases from V and 3 bases from J, with 17 bases in between.

This clone appeared a single time. This rearrangement joins TRBV27 to TRBJ2-3; TRBD2 aligns across 13 bases. The CDR3 has 16 residues. Germline CDR1 MNHEY, CDR2 SMNVEV (reference sequence). After removal of 5 bases from V and 4 bases from J, the junction contained 6 bases not matched to a gene. The DNA for the CDR3 is TGTGCCAGCAGTGGACTAGCGGGAGTATTCGCAGATACGCAGTATTTT. This gives the protein CASSGLAGVFADTQYF.

The V and J genes are TRBV30 and TRBJ2-2, with a weak D call TRBD2 (5 bases). Germline assignment: CDR1 GTSNPN and CDR2 SVGIG (reference sequence). The CDR3 extends over 14 amino acids. Trimming shortened V by 3 bases and J by 7 bases, and 15 bases separated the two germline ends. Here the CDR3 reads CAWRVRGINGELFF. The DNA of the CDR3 is TGTGCCTGGAGGGTCCGGGGTATTAACGGGGAGCTGTTTTTT.